These 8 T cell receptor beta chains originate from one sample sequenced in a study of radiation and T cells in renal cell carcinoma (dated by TCRdb to 2019 to 2021). The library was built by means of the immunoSEQ multiplex PCR assay. TCRdb limited this immuneACCESS table to in-frame rearrangements with V and J called. A share of clones is missing; checked studies link under half to unresolved V genes, and the rest is unexplained. The table for this sample lists about 130,000 clones; 70% to 90% of them were counted only once. The ten largest clones add up to about 12% of the sample. The meaning of the sample's time point label: baseline pretreatment blood. The treatment or condition label for this specimen denotes: 15 Gy SBRT to primary tumor, nephrectomy 4 weeks later. Sequenced here: blood, sampled from a patient whose treatment included radiotherapy and nephrectomy. The receptors were gathered from a woman aged 50 to 65 with renal cell carcinoma.

Only a few counts were recorded for this clone. The chain recombines TRBV7-3 with TRBJ1-6, with unresolved D. This CDR3 has 13 residues. Germline V gene data show CDR1 as SGHTA and CDR2 as FQGTGA. V was shortened by 0 bases and J by 8 bases, with 5 bases between the two germline ends. CDR3 in amino acids: CASSLTADSPLHF. In nucleotides, the CDR3 is TGTGCCAGCAGCTTAACCGCAGATTCACCCCTCCACTTT.

The table lists this clone with a few counts. The CDR3 reads CASTVRQGNEQFF. The CDR3, as DNA: TGTGCCAGTACTGTAAGACAGGGAAATGAGCAGTTCTTC. The chain links TRBV19 to TRBJ2-1, with 7 bases identical to TRBD1. The V segment lost 7 bases and the J segment 7 bases; nucleotides outside the gene matches: 7. The CDR3 covers 13 residues. CDR1 and CDR2 (germline): LNHDA, SQIVND (reference sequence).

This clone was seen repeatedly, ten times or more. This chain links TRBV15 with TRBJ1-1; possibly TRBD1 for D (6 bases). Trimming removed 5 bases at V and 0 bases at J, with 16 bases between. The CDR3 length is 16 residues. Germline V lookup: CDR1 LNHNV, CDR2 YYDKDF (reference sequence). DNA for the CDR3: TGTGCCACCAGCCCCCAGGGCAGGGGAATGAACACTGAAGCTTTCTTT. It yields the protein CATSPQGRGMNTEAFF.

The genes are TRBV4-3 and TRBJ2-7; D tentatively reads TRBD1 or TRBD2 (6 bases each). The V gene's germline CDR1 is LGHNA and CDR2 YSLEER. Trimming took 0 bases from V and 2 from J, leaving 17 bases between them. The length of the CDR3 is 17 residues. Written as DNA, the CDR3 is TGCGCCAGCAGCCAAGATTGGGGGGTTGGGGGCCCCTACGAGCAGTACTTC. The encoded protein is CASSQDWGVGGPYEQYF.

The table lists this clone with a few counts. The rearrangement uses TRBV9 and TRBJ1-5; possible D gene TRBD1, 5 bases. The CDR3 loop spans 19 amino acids. The germline CDR1 and CDR2 sequences are SGDLS and YYNGEE. V gave up 5 bases and J gave up 4 bases, with 28 bases separating them. CDR3 sequence reads: CASSNKPFNPGTGNQPQHF. The DNA for the CDR3 is TGTGCCAGCAGTAACAAACCGTTTAATCCGGGGACGGGGAATCAGCCCCAGCATTTT.

This clone turned up a few times. This sequence joins TRBV11-2 and TRBJ1-5; no clear D. V lost 3 bases and J 0 bases, leaving 12 bases between the germline ends. The CDR3 covers 16 residues. Germline V gene sequence: CDR1 SGHAT, CDR2 FQNNGV. CDR3 sequence (DNA): TGTGCCAGCAGCTTGGCTTTCAGATATAGCAATCAGCCCCAGCATTTT. This gives the protein CASSLAFRYSNQPQHF.

Concerning this clone itself: One junction end does not reproduce the germline sequence, and a read error may be involved. The chain combines TRBV5-1 with TRBJ2-1; TRBD1 matches 9 bases. The germline V gene encodes CDR1 SGHRS and CDR2 YFSETQ. The length of the CDR3 is 15 residues. CDR3 in amino acids: CASRLGQGLGNEQFF. In nucleotides, the CDR3 is TGCGCCAGCAGGTTGGGACAGGGTCTGGGAAATGAGCAGTTCTTC.

With regard to this clone: The sample holds other DNA sequences that translate to the same CDR3. V usage is TRBV7-2 and J usage is TRBJ1-1; D is unclear. The CDR3 consists of 12 residues. Germline CDR1 SGHTA, CDR2 FQGNSA. V lost 2 bases and J 5 bases, leaving 6 bases between the germline ends. Written as DNA, the CDR3 is TGTGCCAGCAGCTTAAGAGGTACTGAAGCTTTCTTT. This sequence encodes CASSLRGTEAFF.